This T cell receptor (beta chain) was retrieved from a study of glioma-infiltrating T cells after dendritic cell vaccination. Germline CDR1 and CDR2: SGHTA and FQGNSA. V was clipped by 1 base and J by 4 bases, with 10 bases between them. The CDR3 sequence is 14 residues long. Worth noting for this clone: Different DNA sequences within this sample yield the same CDR3.

The time point denotes: after dendritic cell vaccination, including at tumor progression/relapse. Profiling relied on immunoSEQ multiplex PCR, and the TCRdb table lists in-frame clones only, not all of them. The sample lists approximately 110,000 clones; 90% were seen once. Sequencing was performed on blood, taken after dendritic cell vaccination. This TCR was recovered from a human donor with glioblastoma. This chain connects TRBV7-2 to TRBJ2-5, with D possibly being TRBD2 (5 bases). CDR3 in DNA: TGTGCCAGCAGCTTAGTTGGAGGTCGAGAGACCCAGTACTTC. Residues: CASSLVGGRETQYF. The entire variable domain, with the rest obtained from reference TRBV7-2 and TRBJ2-5, is as follows: GAGVSQSPSNKVTEKGKDVELRCDPISGHTALYWYRQSLGQGLEFLIYFQGNSAPDKSGLPSDRFSAERTGGSVSTLTIQRTQQEDSAVYLCASSLVGGRETQYFGPGTRLLVL.